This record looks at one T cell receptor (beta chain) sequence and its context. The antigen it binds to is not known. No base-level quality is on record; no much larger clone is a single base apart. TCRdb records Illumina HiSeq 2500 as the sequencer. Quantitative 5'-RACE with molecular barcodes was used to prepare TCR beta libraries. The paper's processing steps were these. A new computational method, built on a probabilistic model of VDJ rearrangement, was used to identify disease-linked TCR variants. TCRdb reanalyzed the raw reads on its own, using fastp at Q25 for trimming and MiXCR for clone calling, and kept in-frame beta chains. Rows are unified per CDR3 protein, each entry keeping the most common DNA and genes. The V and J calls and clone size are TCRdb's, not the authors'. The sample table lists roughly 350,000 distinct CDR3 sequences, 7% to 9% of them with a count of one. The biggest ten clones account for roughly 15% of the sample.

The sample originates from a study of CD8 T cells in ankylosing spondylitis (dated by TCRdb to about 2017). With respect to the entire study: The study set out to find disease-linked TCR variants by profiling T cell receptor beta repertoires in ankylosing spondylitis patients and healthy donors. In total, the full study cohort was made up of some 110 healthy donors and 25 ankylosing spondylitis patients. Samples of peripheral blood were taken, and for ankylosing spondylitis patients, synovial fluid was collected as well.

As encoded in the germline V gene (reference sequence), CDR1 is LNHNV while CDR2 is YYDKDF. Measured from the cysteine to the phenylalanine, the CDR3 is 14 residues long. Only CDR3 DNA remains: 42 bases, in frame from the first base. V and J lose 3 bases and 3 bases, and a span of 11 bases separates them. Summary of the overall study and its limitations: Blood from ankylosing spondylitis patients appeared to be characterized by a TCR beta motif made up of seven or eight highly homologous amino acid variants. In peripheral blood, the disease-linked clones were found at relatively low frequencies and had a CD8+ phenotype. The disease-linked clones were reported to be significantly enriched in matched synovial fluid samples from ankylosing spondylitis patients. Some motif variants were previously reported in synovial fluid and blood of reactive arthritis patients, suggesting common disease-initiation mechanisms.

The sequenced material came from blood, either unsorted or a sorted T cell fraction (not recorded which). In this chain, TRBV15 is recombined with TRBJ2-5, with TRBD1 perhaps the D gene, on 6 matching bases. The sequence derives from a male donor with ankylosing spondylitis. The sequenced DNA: TGTGCCACCAGCAGGTACAGGGAAGAAGAGACCCAGTACTTC. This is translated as CATSRYREEETQYF.